This T cell receptor beta chain is from a study of blood T cell repertoires in COVID-19. As for the study in general: The cDNA or gDNA used as material had been derived from T cells, B-cell-depleted T cells, or PBMCs.

Some clones are missing from TCRdb's copy, which holds only in-frame ones; the method was immunoSEQ multiplex PCR. The sample consists of 200,000 to 300,000 clones, 88% of them appearing once. Sequenced: peripheral blood. The source is a woman in her 30s with acute or convalescent COVID-19.

The CDR3 sequence: CATRGDYPNTGELFF. DNA of the CDR3: TGTGCCACCCGGGGGGACTATCCGAACACCGGGGAGCTGTTTTTT. V gene TRBV6-6 combines with J gene TRBJ2-2, with 7 nucleotides matching TRBD2. This CDR3 contains 15 residues. J was trimmed by 0 bases and V by 10 bases; bases with no gene match: 8. The germline gives CDR1 MNHNY, CDR2 SVGAGI (reference sequence).